This entry concerns a single T cell receptor (beta chain). The antigen is undetermined. It was with 60 Vbeta and 13 Jbeta primers that the PCR ran. Assay: immunoSEQ multiplex PCR; the TCRdb copy retains only in-frame clones and omits some. The sample records about 60,000 clones, approximately 80% being singletons. This CDR3 spans 14 amino acids. Trimming at V came to 2 bases and at J to 10 bases, leaving 4 bases not matched to a gene. In germline, CDR1 is SGDLS, CDR2 YYNGEE. This entry comes from a study of cytomegalovirus exposure and HLA in healthy donors. Study as a whole: From 150 million to 200 million T cells, an earlier analysis saw approximately 110 million unique TCR beta sequences.

Overall study results and limits: Some public TCRs appeared in many individuals, while most sequences were rare. Association with HLA alleles at 0.05 false discovery rate was found for some 18,000 TCR beta sequences in a later analysis. Reports credit the classifier with highly specific, highly sensitive diagnosis of cytomegalovirus status.

This clonotype originated in a woman between 40 and 55 years old in good health and CMV-seropositive. Sample: PBMCs. V usage is TRBV9 and J usage is TRBJ2-1, with 12 bases that match TRBD2. The CDR3 loop is CASSVLAGGREQFF. The CDR3 coding sequence is TGTGCCAGCAGCGTCCTAGCGGGGGGGCGGGAGCAGTTCTTC. Full variable domain (missing parts from reference TRBV9 and TRBJ2-1): DSGVTQTPKHLITATGQRVTLRCSPRSGDLSVYWYQQSLDQGLQFLIQYYNGEERAKGNILERFSAQQFPDLHSELNLSSLELGDSALYFCASSVLAGGREQFFGPGTRLTVL.